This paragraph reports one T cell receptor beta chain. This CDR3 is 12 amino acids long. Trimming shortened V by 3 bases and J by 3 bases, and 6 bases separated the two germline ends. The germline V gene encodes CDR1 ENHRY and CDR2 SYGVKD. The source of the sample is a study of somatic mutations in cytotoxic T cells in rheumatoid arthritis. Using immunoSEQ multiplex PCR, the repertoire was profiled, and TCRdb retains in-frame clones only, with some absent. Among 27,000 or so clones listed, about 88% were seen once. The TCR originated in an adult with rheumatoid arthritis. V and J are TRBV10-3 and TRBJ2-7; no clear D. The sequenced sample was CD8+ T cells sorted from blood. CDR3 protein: CAISENGYEQYF. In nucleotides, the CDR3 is TGTGCCATCAGTGAAAACGGCTACGAGCAGTACTTC.